The 27 T cell receptor beta chains given below trace back to one sample, sequenced in a study of blood T cell repertoires in COVID-19. Libraries were prepared by immunoSEQ multiplex PCR; TCRdb keeps only in-frame clonotypes and omits some of them. The sample yields roughly 120,000 clones, approximately 90% seen once. The sequencing input was peripheral blood. These receptor sequences come from a human donor with active COVID-19. The donor label of this sample is uncertain.

The chain carries TRBV7-2 and TRBJ2-7; TRBD1 matches 9 bases. CDR1 is SGHTA, CDR2 FQGNSA, per germline. V shed 1 base, J shed 4 bases, and the junction held 11 bases outside the gene matches. The CDR3 runs to 17 residues. This CDR3 is CASSLVAGQGLVYEQYF. CDR3 DNA sequence: TGTGCCAGCAGCTTAGTAGCTGGACAGGGGTTAGTTTACGAGCAGTACTTC.

The rearrangement joins TRBV6-5 to TRBJ1-2, with 11 nucleotides matching TRBD1. CDR1 is MNHEY, CDR2 SVGAGI, per germline. With V trimmed by 2 bases and J by 5 bases, 1 base remained unmatched. The CDR3 length is 14 residues. The CDR3, as DNA: TGTGCCAGCAGTTACCGGGACAGGGGGTATGGCTACACCTTC. Protein product: CASSYRDRGYGYTF.

The V and J genes are TRBV28 and TRBJ2-3, with 7 bases identical to TRBD2. J gave up 2 bases and V 5 bases, and 7 bases lay outside the gene matches. The CDR3 consists of 15 residues. CDR1 and CDR2 from the germline V gene are MDHEN and SYDVKM. CDR3 region: CASSVAGPLTDTQYF. In DNA form, the CDR3 reads TGTGCCAGCAGTGTAGCGGGCCCCCTCACAGATACGCAGTATTTT.

V and J are TRBV6-5 and TRBJ1-2; D uncertain. The CDR3 covers 15 residues. The germline gives CDR1 MNHEY, CDR2 SVGAGI. The V gene lost 0 bases and the J gene lost 10 bases, with 18 bases spanning the gap. CDR3 residues: CASSYSPSQTNVYTF. CDR3 in DNA: TGTGCCAGCAGTTACTCTCCGTCCCAAACAAACGTCTACACCTTC.

The J gene is TRBJ2-5, the V gene TRBV7-2, with 14 bases that match TRBD2. V gave up 4 bases and J gave up 4 bases; unmatched junction bases: 5. The CDR3 has 16 residues. Germline CDR1 and CDR2: SGHTA and FQGNSA. CDR3 residues: CASSSRLAGGGETQYF. In nucleotides, the CDR3 is TGTGCCAGCAGCTCCCGACTAGCGGGGGGGGGAGAGACCCAGTACTTC.

This clone was picked up one time. The chain carries TRBV5-5 and TRBJ2-3; TRBD2 aligns across 11 bases. V lost 3 bases and J lost 4; bases outside the gene matches: 7. This CDR3 has 16 amino acids. Germline CDR1 SGHKS, CDR2 YYEKEE (reference sequence). CDR3 coding DNA: TGTGCCAGCAGCTCGACTAGCGGGGTAAAAGCAGATACGCAGTATTTT. Translating it yields CASSSTSGVKADTQYF.

The rearrangement joins TRBV21-1 to TRBJ1-2; TRBD1 is the table's D call, not checked against the DNA. TRBV21-1 constitutes a pseudogene. The CDR3 extends over 14 amino acids. This CDR3 is CASSKSCRLYGYTF. The CDR3 DNA reads TGTGCCAGCAGCAAGTCATGCAGGCTCTATGGCTACACCTTC.

The chain's CDR3 is CASSPGTGSNQPQHF. CDR3 coding DNA: TGTGCCAGCAGTCCCGGGACAGGGTCCAATCAGCCCCAGCATTTT. V gene TRBV2 combines with J gene TRBJ1-5; 9 bases map to TRBD1. CDR1 is SNHLY, CDR2 FYNNEI, per germline. V trimming: 5 bases; J trimming: 3 bases; junction bases outside the gene matches: 5. This CDR3 has 15 residues.

The chain has TRBV19 and TRBJ1-2; tentative D call: TRBD1 (5 bases). Trimming took off 5 bases at V and 3 bases at J, with 19 bases between the two ends. The CDR3 extends over 16 amino acids. Looked up from germline, CDR1 is LNHDA and CDR2 is SQIVND (reference sequence). The CDR3 here is CASSPTDTLQDYGYTF. The DNA of the CDR3 is TGTGCCAGTAGTCCGACGGACACCCTCCAAGACTATGGCTACACCTTC.

The chain couples TRBV6-2 or TRBV6-3 to TRBJ1-4; TRBD1 agrees at 8 bases. This CDR3 has 16 amino acids. The V and J ends lost 4 bases and 7 bases, in that order; junction bases with no gene match: 11. CDR1 is MNHEY, CDR2 SVGEGT, per germline. This CDR3 is CASSSNRQGRREKLFF. In DNA form, the CDR3 reads TGTGCCAGCAGTTCCAACCGACAGGGGCGTCGTGAAAAACTGTTTTTT.

The chain employs TRBV28 and TRBJ2-1, with TRBD2 matching 8 bases. Germline V lookup: CDR1 MDHEN, CDR2 SYDVKM. J lost 7 bases, V lost 11 bases, and 28 bases had no gene match. The CDR3 loop spans 19 amino acids. DNA of the CDR3: TGTGCCCGCCGCCACCCTTGGGGCCCGGGGGGGGGAGGGGAGAATGAGCAGTTCTTC. Protein product: CARRHPWGPGGGGENEQFF.

The chain uses TRBV7-2 and TRBJ1-6; no clear D gene. The CDR3 spans 17 residues. V was trimmed by 1 base and J by 5 bases, leaving 15 bases between them. Germline lookup yields CDR1 SGHTA and CDR2 FQGNSA. CDR3 region: CASSLGGLSENNSPLHF. The CDR3 bases are TGTGCCAGCAGCTTAGGAGGCTTAAGCGAAAATAATTCACCCCTCCACTTT.

The chain couples TRBV11-2 to TRBJ1-6; unclear D gene. Germline CDR1 is SGHAT and CDR2 is FQNNGV. Trimming took 0 bases from V and 14 from J, leaving 8 bases between them. CDR3 length: 12 amino acids. The CDR3 DNA reads TGTGCCAGCAGCTTAGATTGGCCAGCCCTCCACTTT. As protein: CASSLDWPALHF.

The gene calls are TRBV12-3 or TRBV12-4 and TRBJ1-5; D remains unclear. This CDR3 is 12 amino acids long. V gave up 4 bases and J gave up 6 bases, with 7 bases separating them. CDR3 sequence (DNA): TGTGCCAGCAGTTCGTTCTCTCAGCCCCAGCATTTT. Translating it yields CASSSFSQPQHF.

The V and J genes are TRBV29-1 and TRBJ2-5; the D gene is possibly TRBD2 (5 bases). CDR1 SQVTM and CDR2 ANQGSEA come from the germline V gene. The CDR3 extends over 13 amino acids. V was trimmed by 4 bases and J by 0 bases, leaving 9 bases between them. The CDR3 DNA reads as TGCAGCGTTGCCCGGGGATACCAAGAGACCCAGTACTTC. This sequence encodes CSVARGYQETQYF.

The chain employs TRBV30 and TRBJ1-2; D possibly corresponds to TRBD1 (5 bases). V was pared by 0 bases and J by 5 bases, with 7 bases between. This CDR3 contains 12 residues. Germline lookup yields CDR1 GTSNPN and CDR2 SVGIG (reference sequence). The CDR3 spells CAWSVSGYGYTF. CDR3 coding DNA: TGTGCCTGGAGTGTATCAGGGTATGGCTACACCTTC.

This clone came up once. The chain couples TRBV14 to TRBJ1-2; 7 bases map to TRBD1. The CDR3 spans 14 residues. V dropped 4 bases and J dropped 8; count of bases not matched to a gene: 10. The germline V gene encodes CDR1 SGHDN and CDR2 FVKESK. Written as DNA, the CDR3 is TGTGCCAGCAGCCGGATCACAGGGGTAAACGGCTACACCTTC. Amino acids: CASSRITGVNGYTF.

The rearrangement uses TRBV15 and TRBJ1-1, with 7 positions matching TRBD1. The germline V gene encodes CDR1 LNHNV and CDR2 YYDKDF (reference sequence). V shed 5 bases and J 6 bases; nucleotides not matched to a gene: 15. The CDR3 runs to 16 residues. CDR3 nucleotides: TGTGCCACCAGCGGAAGACACACAGGGGTGATAGCTGAAGCTTTCTTT. It yields the protein CATSGRHTGVIAEAFF.

This chain uses TRBV6-5 with TRBJ2-1, with D possibly being TRBD2 (6 bases). Germline CDR1 reads MNHEY; CDR2 reads SVGAGI. This CDR3 has 15 amino acids. Trimming removed 7 bases from V and 7 bases from J, with 20 bases in between. CDR3 nucleotide sequence: TGTGCCAGCAACCCGCGGGATTTGCCGTATAATGAGCAGTTCTTC. Translated: CASNPRDLPYNEQFF.

The V call is TRBV6-2 or TRBV6-3, the J call TRBJ1-2; D unclear. Trimming cost V 2 bases and J 4 bases, with 14 bases left between them. Germline V CDR1 and CDR2: MNHEY, SVGEGT. CDR3 size: 15 residues. The CDR3 loop reads CASSYDVGGLYGYTF. CDR3 coding DNA: TGTGCCAGCAGTTACGATGTCGGCGGCCTCTATGGCTACACCTTC.

The chain links TRBV9 to TRBJ2-1; tentative D call: TRBD2 (5 bases). CDR1 is SGDLS, CDR2 YYNGEE, per germline. The ends were cut back, 4 bases at V and 7 bases at J, with 15 bases in the middle. This CDR3 region has 14 residues. CDR3 loop: CASSPGLAVNEQFF. The DNA of the CDR3 is TGTGCCAGCAGCCCAGGACTGGCGGTGAATGAGCAGTTCTTC.

The chain uses TRBV18 and TRBJ2-5; D is undetermined. The germline V gene has CDR1 KGHSH and CDR2 LQKENI. The CDR3 is made up of 15 amino acids. V gave up 3 bases and J gave up 2 bases, with 13 bases separating them. The CDR3 region has the DNA TGTGCCAGCTCACCTCAGGCACAGCTACAAGAGACCCAGTACTTC. This sequence encodes CASSPQAQLQETQYF.

V gene TRBV15 combines with J gene TRBJ1-6, with 8 nucleotides matching TRBD1. The CDR3 has 18 amino acids. With V trimmed by 0 bases and J by 5 bases, 9 bases remained unmatched. CDR1 is LNHNV and CDR2 is YYDKDF in the germline V gene (reference sequence). CDR3 DNA: TGTGCCACCAGCAGAGATACGTTTCGGACAGGGCATAATTCACCCCTCCACTTT. Translation gives CATSRDTFRTGHNSPLHF.

The rearrangement joins TRBV5-1 to TRBJ1-2; 7 nucleotides line up with TRBD1. CDR3 length: 14 amino acids. The V segment lost 4 bases and the J segment 5 bases; nucleotides outside the gene matches: 8. The germline V gene encodes CDR1 SGHRS and CDR2 YFSETQ. This chain's CDR3 is CASSMNQGGYGYTF. Written as DNA, the CDR3 is TGCGCCAGCAGCATGAACCAGGGGGGTTATGGCTACACCTTC.

V and J are TRBV2 and TRBJ1-5; D possibly corresponds to TRBD1 (6 bases). CDR1 and CDR2 from the germline V gene are SNHLY and FYNNEI. The CDR3 is made up of 15 amino acids. V lost 5 bases to trimming and J lost 0 bases, with 11 bases between them. In DNA form, the CDR3 reads TGTGCCAGCAGTTCCCAGGGGCATAGCAATCAGCCCCAGCATTTT. Translation gives CASSSQGHSNQPQHF.

The genes are TRBV27 and TRBJ2-7, with 11 positions matching TRBD2. Germline V gives CDR1 MNHEY, CDR2 SMNVEV (reference sequence). V shed 4 bases and J 2 bases; nucleotides not matched to a gene: 13. The CDR3 length is 18 residues. CDR3 region: CASSSSEPLAGETYEQYF. The CDR3 DNA reads as TGTGCCAGCAGTTCCTCCGAACCACTAGCGGGGGAGACCTACGAGCAGTACTTC.

V gene TRBV19 combines with J gene TRBJ1-1, with a tentative D call TRBD1 (5 bases). CDR3 length: 14 residues. Germline loops: CDR1 LNHDA, CDR2 SQIVND (reference sequence). V was clipped by 1 base and J by 1 base, with 7 bases between them. CDR3 DNA: TGTGCCAGTAGTATAGTCGGGGGGAACACTGAAGCTTTCTTT. Its translation: CASSIVGGNTEAFF.